This TCR beta chain was retrieved from a study of T cell clonality in common variable immunodeficiency. Reduced serum IgG, IgA and/or IgM plus specific antibody deficiency defined CVID. CVID subjects were some 16 female and 29 male, aged roughly 8 to 64. CVID subjects were neither ill nor on immunomodulatory or immunosuppressive medication at sampling. This CDR3 has 15 residues. CDR1 and CDR2 (germline): SEHNR, FQNEAQ (reference sequence). Trimming cost V 4 bases and J 0 bases, with 13 bases left between them. Equal genomic DNA amounts from CVID and control samples were sequenced. TCRdb keeps only in-frame clones here, not all; method: immunoSEQ multiplex PCR. This repertoire holds 10,000 to 12,000 clones, and none appear only once. This clone was recorded a few times. Its antigen is undetermined. The CDR3 end lies 3 residues beyond the end of the read and is filled in from the germline J gene. Findings and limits, study-wide: In common variable immunodeficiency, TCR beta chains reportedly carried fewer deletions and N-nucleotide insertions.

The TCR originated in a human donor with common variable immunodeficiency. The chain employs TRBV7-9 and TRBJ2-7; the D call may be TRBD1 or TRBD2 (5 bases each). Sequenced sample: peripheral blood mononuclear cells. CDR3 DNA (partial): TGTGCCAGCAGCTCCCCGAGGGGAAGCTCCTACGAG. Translated: CASSSPRGSSYE. The full CDR3 is CASSSPRGSSYEQYF.